This T cell receptor beta chain stems from a study of blood T cell repertoires in COVID-19. Study-wide context: Spain, Italy and the United States supplied samples that represented acute and convalescent COVID-19. From T cells, B-cell-depleted T cells, or PBMCs came the material, which was cDNA or gDNA.

This clone was observed once. The ends lost 0 bases at V and 5 bases at J; junction bases unmatched: 6. This CDR3 region has 15 residues. Germline V gene data show CDR1 as SGHDT and CDR2 as YYEEEE. Study processing details: The assay estimated nucleated cells by amplifying reference gene primers. Data came from immunoSEQ multiplex PCR; TCRdb stores just in-frame clones and leaves some out. From that table come the V and J calls and clone size; the DNA was used to work out D and trimming. The sample yields about 80,000 clones, around 80% seen once. This clonotype was sampled from a man aged 55-75 years with active or convalescent COVID-19. The sequenced sample consisted of peripheral blood. The gene calls are TRBV5-6 and TRBJ2-7; 9 nucleotides line up with TRBD1. CDR3 nucleotides: TGTGCCAGCAGCTTGGAGGGACAGGGCGTCCACGAGCAGTACTTC. Translated, it gives CASSLEGQGVHEQYF.